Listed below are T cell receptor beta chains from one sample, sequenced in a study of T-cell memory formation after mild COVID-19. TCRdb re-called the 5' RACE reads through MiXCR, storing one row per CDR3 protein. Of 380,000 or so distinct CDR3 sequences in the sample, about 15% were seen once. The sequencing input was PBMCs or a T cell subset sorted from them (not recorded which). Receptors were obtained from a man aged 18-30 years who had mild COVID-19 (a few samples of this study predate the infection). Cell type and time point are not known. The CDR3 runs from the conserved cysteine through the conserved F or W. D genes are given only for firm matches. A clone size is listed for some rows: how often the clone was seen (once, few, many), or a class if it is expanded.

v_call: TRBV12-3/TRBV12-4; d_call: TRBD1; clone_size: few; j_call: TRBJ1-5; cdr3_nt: TGTGCCAGCAGTCCAGACGGGACAGGGAATCAGCCCCAGCATTTT; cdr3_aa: CASSPDGTGNQPQHF
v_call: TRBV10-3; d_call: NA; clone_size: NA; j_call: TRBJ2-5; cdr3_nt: TGTGCCATCAGATGGGGCAGGGAAGAGACCCAGTACTTC; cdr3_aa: CAIRWGREETQYF
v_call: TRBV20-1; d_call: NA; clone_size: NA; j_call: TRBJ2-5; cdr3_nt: TGCAGTGCTAGTGGACTTAGAGGGATGGAAGAGACCCAGTACTTC; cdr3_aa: CSASGLRGMEETQYF
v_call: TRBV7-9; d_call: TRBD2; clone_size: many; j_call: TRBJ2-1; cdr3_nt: TGTGCCAGCATCACACAGCGGGGAAGCTCCTACAATGAGCAGTTCTTC; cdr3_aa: CASITQRGSSYNEQFF
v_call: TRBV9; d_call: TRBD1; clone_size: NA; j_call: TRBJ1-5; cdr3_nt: TGTGCCAGCAGCGCTGATCACCGGGACAGGGGAGTCGGAGGACAGCCCCAGCATTTT; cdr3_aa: CASSADHRDRGVGGQPQHF
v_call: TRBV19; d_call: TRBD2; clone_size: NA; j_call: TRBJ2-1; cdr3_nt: TGTGCCAGTAGTCCCCAAGGGAGCGGGGGGCGCAATGAGCAGTTCTTC; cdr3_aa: CASSPQGSGGRNEQFF
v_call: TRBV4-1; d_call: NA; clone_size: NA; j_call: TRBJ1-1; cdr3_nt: TGCGCCAGCAGCCAAGATCCAGAATTCATGAACACTGAAGCTTTCTTT; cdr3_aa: CASSQDPEFMNTEAFF
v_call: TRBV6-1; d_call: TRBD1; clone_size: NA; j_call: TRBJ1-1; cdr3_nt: TGTGCCAGCAGTTCAACAGGGGTCCCACCGGTGAACACTGAAGCTTTCTTT; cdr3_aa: CASSSTGVPPVNTEAFF
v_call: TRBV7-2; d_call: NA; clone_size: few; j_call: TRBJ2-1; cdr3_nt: TGTGCCAGCAGCTTAGTTTGGGGGGCAAACAATGAGCAGTTCTTC; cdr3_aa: CASSLVWGANNEQFF
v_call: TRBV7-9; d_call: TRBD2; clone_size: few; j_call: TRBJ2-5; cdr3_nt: TGTGCCAGCAGCTTATCGACTAGCGGGGGGCGTCCCGAGACCCAGTACTTC; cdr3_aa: CASSLSTSGGRPETQYF
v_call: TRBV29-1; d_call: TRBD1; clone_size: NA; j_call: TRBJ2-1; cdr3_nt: TGCAGCGTTGAAACATCAGGGGGCCTCGACAATGAGCAGTTCTTC; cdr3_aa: CSVETSGGLDNEQFF
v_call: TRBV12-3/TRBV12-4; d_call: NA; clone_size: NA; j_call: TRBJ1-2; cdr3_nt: TGTGCCAGCAGATCTACAGGGAGCTATGGCTACACCTTC; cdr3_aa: CASRSTGSYGYTF
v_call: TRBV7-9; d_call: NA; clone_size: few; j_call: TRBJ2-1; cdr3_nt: TGTGCCAGCAGCTTAGGGTCGGGGGAGCGTTACAATGAGCAGTTCTTC; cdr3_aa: CASSLGSGERYNEQFF
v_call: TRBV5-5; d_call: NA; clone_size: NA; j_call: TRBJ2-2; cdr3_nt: TGTGCCAGCAGCCCCACCCGGGGTCCGAACACCGGGGAGCTGTTTTTT; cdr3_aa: CASSPTRGPNTGELFF
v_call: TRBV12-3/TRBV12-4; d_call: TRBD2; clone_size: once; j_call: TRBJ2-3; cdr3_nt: TGTGCCAGCAGAGCGGGACTAGCAATAGATACGCAGTATTTT; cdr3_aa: CASRAGLAIDTQYF
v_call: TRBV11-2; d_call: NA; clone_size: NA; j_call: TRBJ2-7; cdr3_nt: TGTGCCAGCAGCTTAAACCGACGGGGGATCAATTCCTACGAGCAGTACTTC; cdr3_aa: CASSLNRRGINSYEQYF